A single sample gave rise to the 8 T cell receptor beta chains below, sequenced in a study of T cells in Graves' hyperthyroidism and ophthalmopathy. RNA transcripts served as the template for amplifying TCR beta CDR3 regions. HTBI primers were employed in a first-round RT-PCR of the TCR CDR3. Via MiXCR, TCRdb re-called the multiplex PCR reads, giving one row per CDR3 protein. The repertoire holds about 420,000 distinct CDR3 sequences, with roughly an eighth as singletons. The sequenced sample consisted of blood. These receptors came from a woman under 30 with Graves' hyperthyroidism.

This clonotype was detected many times. The chain recombines TRBV20-1 with TRBJ1-3; no clear D. Germline loops: CDR1 DFQATT, CDR2 SNEGSKA (reference sequence). V lost 3 bases and J lost 4, with 13 bases in between. This CDR3 is built from 14 residues. DNA of the CDR3: TGCAGTGCTAGCCTCCCACTGGGAGGAAACACCATATATTTT. It encodes CSASLPLGGNTIYF.

In its sample, this clonotype was seen many times. This sequence joins TRBV30 and TRBJ2-7, with TRBD1 matching over 7 bases. Germline lookup yields CDR1 GTSNPN and CDR2 SVGIG (reference sequence). With V trimmed by 1 base and J by 6 bases, 9 bases remained unmatched. The CDR3 totals 14 residues. The CDR3: CAWSGSTGDLEQYF. The CDR3, as DNA: TGTGCCTGGAGTGGAAGCACAGGGGATCTCGAGCAGTACTTC.

The rearrangement joins TRBV6-2 or TRBV6-3 to TRBJ2-7, with 10 bases that match TRBD2. CDR3 length: 16 amino acids. Germline V lookup: CDR1 MNHEY, CDR2 SVGEGT. The V gene end was trimmed by 6 bases and the J gene end by 2 bases; junction bases not matched to a gene: 10. The CDR3: CASSSPGLAKTYEQYF. As DNA, the CDR3 is TGTGCCAGCAGCTCTCCGGGACTAGCGAAAACCTACGAGCAGTACTTC.

V is TRBV6-1 and J is TRBJ2-7; D uncertain. The V end was cut by 2 bases, the J end by 6 bases, with 17 bases between. Germline assignment: CDR1 MNHNS and CDR2 SASEGT. The CDR3 runs 15 residues. The CDR3 region has the DNA TGTGCCAGCAGTGAAAGCTTACCTCAATACACCGAGCAGTACTTC. Translation gives CASSESLPQYTEQYF.

This chain links TRBV5-5 with TRBJ1-5; 10 bases are a match to TRBD1. The CDR3 covers 14 residues. V lost 4 bases and J lost 7; bases outside the gene matches: 5. The germline CDR1 and CDR2 sequences are SGHKS and YYEKEE (reference sequence). The CDR3 DNA reads as TGTGCCAGCAGCCCCGGGACAGGGGACCAGCCCCAGCATTTT. This sequence encodes CASSPGTGDQPQHF.

This clonotype was observed many times. The rearrangement links TRBV20-1 to TRBJ2-1; 12 nucleotides align to TRBD2. Losses at the gene ends were 5 bases for V and 7 bases for J; bases not matched to a gene: 6. This CDR3 comprises 14 residues. Germline loops: CDR1 DFQATT, CDR2 SNEGSKA (reference sequence). The DNA for the CDR3 is TGCAGTGCTTTGACTAGCGGGAGTAGGAATGAGCAGTTCTTC. Protein product: CSALTSGSRNEQFF.

The V call is TRBV3-1, the J call TRBJ2-5; 7 nucleotides agree with TRBD2. With V trimmed by 0 bases and J by 0 bases, 10 bases remained unmatched. CDR3 size: 18 residues. In germline, CDR1 is LGHDT, CDR2 YNNKEL (reference sequence). Written as DNA, the CDR3 is TGTGCCAGCAGCCAAGAAGAACTGGGGCGGGAGAACCAAGAGACCCAGTACTTC. This translates into CASSQEELGRENQETQYF.

This clonotype was counted many times. The DNA of the CDR3 is TGTGCCAGCAGCCGGACTAGCGGGAGGGCCGCCGATGAGCAGTTCTTC. Protein: CASSRTSGRAADEQFF. The chain has TRBV3-1 and TRBJ2-1, with TRBD2 matching 15 bases. The V gene end was trimmed by 4 bases and the J gene end by 8 bases; junction bases not matched to a gene: 6. The CDR3 runs 16 residues. Germline values: CDR1 LGHDT, CDR2 YNNKEL (reference sequence).